Ten or more counts support the clone carrying this TCR beta chain. Its antigen is currently unknown. This record belongs to a study of human T cells and chemical hapten exposure. Looking at the study overall: Diphenylcyclopropenone was administered weekly to the scalp of patients throughout the roughly 23-week study. General observations from the study: Healthy people's immune response may differ from that of the donors, who had alopecia. The study found that PT1 expanded TCR counts correlated positively with patch test score.

Time point specified: patch test 1, 2 weeks after DPC sensitization. Sample treatment: therapeutic diphenylcyclopropenone sensitization with weekly scalp DPC. Authors' analysis steps: Across samples, TCR counts had a median of about 93,000 and ranged from roughly 20,000 to 690,600. MiXCR, run by TCRdb on the RACE reads, gives a single entry per CDR3 protein. TCRdb, not the original authors, processed these V and J calls. This repertoire shows fewer than 500,000 distinct CDR3 sequences, 4.8% found once; its top ten account for under 3%. This CDR3 is built from 12 residues. The junction had 6 bases not matched to a gene; V was cut back by 5 bases and J by 11 bases. CDR1 SEHNR and CDR2 FQNEAQ come from the germline V gene (reference sequence).

The TCR originated in a woman in her forties or fifties with alopecia areata. Some clones in this sample may be carry-over from other donors' samples. The genes are TRBV7-9 and TRBJ1-5, with 7 nucleotides matching TRBD1. The sequenced sample was whole blood, obtained in connection with sensitization to the hapten diphenylcyclopropenone (DPC). CDR3 in DNA: TGTGCCAGCAGCCCTATGGACAGGACCCAGCATTTT. Residues: CASSPMDRTQHF.